The 5 T cell receptor beta chains reported below all come from one sample, sequenced in a study of blood T cell repertoires in COVID-19. Libraries were prepared by immunoSEQ multiplex PCR; TCRdb keeps only in-frame clonotypes and omits some of them. Of over 11,000 clones in the sample, around 90% are singletons; the top ten hold roughly 7.3%. The sequenced sample was peripheral blood. These TCRs come from a human donor in a cohort sampled during active COVID-19.

This chain connects TRBV6-6 to TRBJ1-2; 7 positions agree with TRBD1. The CDR3 extends over 15 amino acids. The V gene end was trimmed by 4 bases and the J gene end by 8 bases; junction bases not matched to a gene: 13. The germline gives CDR1 MNHNY, CDR2 SVGAGI (reference sequence). Here the CDR3 reads CASSLTRDRSAGYTF. In DNA, the CDR3 is TGTGCCAGCAGTTTAACGAGGGACAGATCGGCCGGCTACACCTTC.

The chain carries TRBV7-2 and TRBJ2-7; 8 positions agree with TRBD1. CDR1 and CDR2 (germline): SGHTA, FQGNSA. After removal of 4 bases from V and 0 bases from J, the junction contained 2 bases not matched to a gene. This CDR3 is 14 amino acids long. The CDR3 DNA reads as TGTGCCAGCAGCTCCGGGACAGGCTCCTACGAGCAGTACTTC. Translating it yields CASSSGTGSYEQYF.

This rearrangement joins TRBV5-6 to TRBJ1-2; D ambiguous. Germline CDR1 reads SGHDT; CDR2 reads YYEEEE. This CDR3 has 12 amino acids. V shed 0 bases and J shed 8 bases, with 8 bases lying between them. CDR3 coding DNA: TGTGCCAGCAGCTTGGGCTACGGGGGCTACACCTTC. Protein sequence: CASSLGYGGYTF.

The chain joins TRBV25-1 to TRBJ2-1, with TRBD1 identical over 8 bases. The CDR3 runs to 13 residues. J gave up 6 bases and V 8 bases, and 6 bases lay outside the gene matches. Germline V lookup: CDR1 MGHDK, CDR2 SYGVNS. Written as DNA, the CDR3 is TGTGCCAGCGGCTTGACAGGGGCCAATGAGCAGTTCTTC. Translation: CASGLTGANEQFF.

The chain carries TRBV30 and TRBJ1-6, with D possibly TRBD1 on 5 matching bases. The CDR3 is 12 residues long. Trimming removed 5 bases from V and 7 bases from J, with 9 bases in between. Germline lookup yields CDR1 GTSNPN and CDR2 SVGIG (reference sequence). The CDR3 region is CAWDRLNSPLHF. In DNA, the CDR3 is TGTGCCTGGGACAGACTAAATTCACCCCTCCACTTT.